Below are 20 T cell receptor beta chains sequenced from a single sample in a study of cytomegalovirus exposure and HLA in healthy donors. This PCR relied on a set of 60 Vbeta primers and 13 Jbeta primers. Assay used: immunoSEQ multiplex PCR; TCRdb lists only in-frame clones, some missing. The sample comprises approximately 140,000 clones, nearly 85% of which are singletons, and roughly 1.2% rests with the top ten. The specimen was PBMCs. The receptors were gathered from a boy under 18 in good health and CMV-seronegative.

The V and J genes are TRBV5-1 and TRBJ2-2; D may be TRBD2 (5 bases). The CDR3 contains 15 residues. Trimming shortened V by 1 base and J by 2 bases, and 9 bases separated the two germline ends. Germline CDR1 is SGHRS and CDR2 is YFSETQ. The CDR3 protein is CASSLFEGNTGELFF. The CDR3 bases are TGCGCCAGCAGCTTGTTTGAGGGAAACACCGGGGAGCTGTTTTTT.

The V gene is TRBV7-2, the J gene TRBJ2-7, with 7 bases fitting TRBD2. Germline CDR1 reads SGHTA; CDR2 reads FQGNSA. The CDR3 spans 14 residues. V trimming: 5 bases; J trimming: 1 base; junction bases outside the gene matches: 5. The CDR3 here is CASSPSSGSYEQYF. CDR3 bases: TGTGCCAGCAGCCCGTCTAGCGGATCCTACGAGCAGTACTTC.

This chain connects TRBV7-6 to TRBJ2-3, with 7 nucleotides matching TRBD2. V shed 2 bases and J 5 bases; nucleotides not matched to a gene: 10. CDR3 length: 16 residues. Germline V gives CDR1 SGHVS, CDR2 FNYEAQ. CDR3 residues: CASSLMAPAGKDTQYF. The CDR3 DNA reads as TGTGCCAGCAGCTTAATGGCCCCAGCGGGAAAAGATACGCAGTATTTT.

There are a few counts of this clone. The V and J genes are TRBV5-1 and TRBJ1-1, with a tentative D call TRBD1 (5 bases). The CDR3 spans 14 residues. The germline V gene encodes CDR1 SGHRS and CDR2 YFSETQ. V was cut by 4 bases and J by 3 bases, with 13 bases left in between. The CDR3 bases are TGCGCCAGCAGCCGTGCGGGGCAGGACACTGAAGCTTTCTTT. Protein product: CASSRAGQDTEAFF.

This sequence joins TRBV11-2 and TRBJ1-1, with a tentative D call TRBD1 (5 bases). Germline CDR1 is SGHAT and CDR2 is FQNNGV. This CDR3 spans 14 amino acids. V dropped 5 bases and J dropped 1 base, with 11 bases sitting between them. This CDR3 reads CASSPGQGNTEAFF. The CDR3, as DNA: TGTGCCAGCAGCCCCGGTCAGGGGAACACTGAAGCTTTCTTT. Full variable domain (outside the CDR3, taken from reference TRBV11-2 and TRBJ1-1): EAGVAQSPRYKIIEKRQSVAFWCNPISGHATLYWYQQILGQGPKLLIQFQNNGVVDDSQLPKDRFSAERLKGVDSTLKIQPAKLEDSAVYLCASSPGQGNTEAFFGQGTRLTVV.

This clone has a single count. This sequence joins TRBV19 and TRBJ2-1, with TRBD2 matching 12 bases. Germline V gene lookup returns CDR1 LNHDA and CDR2 SQIVND (reference sequence). V gave up 10 bases and J gave up 4 bases; unmatched junction bases: 8. The CDR3 spans 15 residues. The CDR3 loop is CATGTSGQGYNEQFF. The CDR3 coding sequence is TGTGCCACTGGGACTAGCGGGCAAGGATACAATGAGCAGTTCTTC.

This sequence joins TRBV7-9 and TRBJ2-3, with 7 positions matching TRBD1. This CDR3 region has 15 residues. Germline V CDR1 and CDR2: SEHNR, FQNEAQ (reference sequence). V lost 5 bases and J lost 3; bases outside the gene matches: 8. The CDR3 here is CASSARDSLTDTQYF. The CDR3 coding sequence is TGTGCCAGCAGCGCCCGGGACAGCCTTACAGATACGCAGTATTTT. Together with reference TRBV7-9 and TRBJ2-3, the CDR3 gives the full variable domain: DTGVSQNPRHKITKRGQNVTFRCDPISEHNRLYWYRQTLGQGPEFLTYFQNEAQLEKSRLLSDRFSAERPKGSFSTLEIQRTEQGDSAMYLCASSARDSLTDTQYFGPGTRLTVL.

This chain joins TRBV30 and TRBJ2-1; D may be TRBD2 (6 bases). The CDR3 runs to 15 residues. Germline V lookup: CDR1 GTSNPN, CDR2 SVGIG (reference sequence). With 3 bases removed from V and 3 bases from J, the gap between germline ends came to 15 bases. The CDR3 sequence is CAWRLASGFYNEQFF. As DNA, the CDR3 is TGTGCCTGGAGGCTCGCCAGCGGGTTCTACAATGAGCAGTTCTTC.

The chain carries TRBV7-9 and TRBJ2-3; a weak D match, TRBD1 (6 bases). CDR1 is SEHNR, CDR2 FQNEAQ, per germline (reference sequence). The CDR3 extends over 16 amino acids. The V gene lost 0 bases and the J gene lost 4 bases, with 14 bases spanning the gap. The CDR3 loop reads CASSLASRGSADTQYF. The CDR3 nucleotides read TGTGCCAGCAGCTTAGCAAGCAGGGGAAGCGCAGATACGCAGTATTTT.

The chain links TRBV5-4 to TRBJ2-5; the match to TRBD2 covers 10 bases. Germline trimming cut 4 bases from V and 5 bases from J; bases unmatched to any gene: 11. The CDR3 runs 16 residues. Germline loops: CDR1 SGHNT, CDR2 YYREEE (reference sequence). CDR3 sequence (DNA): TGTGCCAGCAGCGCCATAGCGGGAGGACACGATGAGACCCAGTACTTC. This sequence encodes CASSAIAGGHDETQYF. The whole variable domain, filled in from reference TRBV5-4 and TRBJ2-5, reads ETGVTQSPTHLIKTRGQQVTLRCSSQSGHNTVSWYQQALGQGPQFIFQYYREEENGRGNFPPRFSGLQFPNYSSELNVNALELDDSALYLCASSAIAGGHDETQYFGPGTRLLVL.

This clone came up a few times. This rearrangement joins TRBV5-6 to TRBJ1-3; 8 nucleotides agree with TRBD1. CDR1 and CDR2 (germline): SGHDT, YYEEEE. Losses at the gene ends were 4 bases for V and 1 base for J; bases not matched to a gene: 4. CDR3 size: 15 residues. The CDR3 bases are TGTGCCAGCAGCCGGAACAGGGGGTCTGGAAACACCATATATTTT. Protein: CASSRNRGSGNTIYF. Filled out from reference TRBV5-6 and TRBJ1-3, the complete variable domain reads DAGVTQSPTHLIKTRGQQVTLRCSPKSGHDTVSWYQQALGQGPQFIFQYYEEEERQRGNFPDRFSGHQFPNYSSELNVNALLLGDSALYLCASSRNRGSGNTIYFGEGSWLTVV.

V usage is TRBV14 and J usage is TRBJ2-6; 7 bases align to TRBD1. V was pared by 4 bases and J by 12 bases, with 3 bases of the junction left unmatched. This CDR3 region has 12 residues. Germline CDR1 is SGHDN and CDR2 is FVKESK. CDR3 sequence: CASSPGGGVLTF. DNA of the CDR3: TGTGCCAGCAGCCCAGGGGGTGGCGTCCTGACTTTC.

This clone was observed a few times. V is TRBV4-3 and J is TRBJ2-1, with D unclear. The CDR3 runs 14 residues. The V and J ends lost 4 bases and 3 bases respectively, with 10 bases between them. CDR1 is LGHNA and CDR2 is YSLEER in the germline V gene. In DNA, the CDR3 is TGCGCCAGCAGCCTGACTGGAATCTACAATGAGCAGTTCTTC. Protein: CASSLTGIYNEQFF.

The rearrangement joins TRBV5-6 to TRBJ2-3, with 11 bases that match TRBD2. The CDR3 loop spans 18 amino acids. V shed 4 bases and J 3 bases; nucleotides not matched to a gene: 13. From germline, CDR1 is SGHDT and CDR2 YYEEEE. DNA for the CDR3: TGTGCCAGCAGCCCCGGACTAGCGGGCCTTGGGAGGACAGATACGCAGTATTTT. This sequence encodes CASSPGLAGLGRTDTQYF.

The V call is TRBV30, the J call TRBJ1-1; D is ambiguous. Trimming took 0 bases from V and 2 from J, leaving 10 bases between them. The CDR3 extends over 14 amino acids. CDR1 and CDR2 (germline): GTSNPN, SVGIG (reference sequence). This CDR3 is CAWSVLEFNTEAFF. CDR3 bases: TGTGCCTGGAGTGTACTTGAGTTTAACACTGAAGCTTTCTTT.

The chain recombines TRBV29-1 with TRBJ2-2; TRBD2 agrees at 7 bases. Germline lookup yields CDR1 SQVTM and CDR2 ANQGSEA. The length of the CDR3 is 13 residues. J gave up 6 bases and V 6 bases, and 7 bases lay outside the gene matches. The CDR3 DNA sequence: TGCAGCGTGGGGGGAGGGGACTCCGGGGAGCTGTTTTTT. As protein: CSVGGGDSGELFF.

This clone occurred once. V is TRBV4-1 and J is TRBJ2-1; 11 bases agree with TRBD1. Germline lookup yields CDR1 MGHRA and CDR2 YSYEKL. Trimming took 4 bases from V and 6 from J; bases not matched to a gene: 8. The CDR3 is made up of 16 amino acids. This chain's CDR3 is CASSPSGQGAFNEQFF. In DNA form, the CDR3 reads TGCGCCAGCAGCCCTTCAGGACAGGGGGCGTTCAATGAGCAGTTCTTC.

V and J are TRBV15 and TRBJ2-2; 9 nucleotides line up with TRBD1. Germline CDR1 LNHNV, CDR2 YYDKDF (reference sequence). This CDR3 spans 17 amino acids. J lost 4 bases, V lost 4 bases, and 10 bases had no gene match. The DNA of the CDR3 is TGTGCCACCAGCACCCTCCCGGGACAGGGTGGCACCGGGGAGCTGTTTTTT. Translating gives CATSTLPGQGGTGELFF. Full variable domain (outside the CDR3, taken from reference TRBV15 and TRBJ2-2): DAMVIQNPRYQVTQFGKPVTLSCSQTLNHNVMYWYQQKSSQAPKLLFHYYDKDFNNEADTPDNFQSRRPNTSFCFLDIRSPGLGDTAMYLCATSTLPGQGGTGELFFGEGSRLTVL.

The chain employs TRBV4-2 and TRBJ2-7; 12 bases agree with TRBD2. This CDR3 has 15 amino acids. V was clipped by 3 bases and J by 4 bases; unmatched bases: 4. The germline gives CDR1 LGHNA, CDR2 YNFKEQ. Here the CDR3 reads CASSQLAGGKYEQYF. DNA for the CDR3: TGTGCCAGCAGCCAGCTAGCGGGAGGGAAGTACGAGCAGTACTTC.

This CDR3 is CASSKTRNEQFF. DNA of the CDR3: TGTGCCAGCAGTAAGACTCGGAATGAGCAGTTCTTC. The chain carries TRBV6-5 and TRBJ2-1; D remains ambiguous. The V end lost 5 bases, the J end lost 7 bases, and 9 bases lay between the germline ends. CDR1 and CDR2 from the germline V gene are MNHEY and SVGAGI. CDR3 length equals 12 residues.